Here is one T cell receptor (beta chain) with its context. Its specificity is unknown. The data are from a study of cytomegalovirus exposure and HLA in healthy donors. In the study overall: Earlier results showed roughly 120 million unique TCR beta sequences derived from 150 million to 200 million T cells. Regarding the study as a whole: Researchers reported that three CMV-associated chains were confirmed in vitro as CMV antigen-specific. In a later analysis, TCR beta V- and J-gene trimming showed a link to a missense DCLRE1C variant.

Unmatched junction bases numbered 7, after V lost 6 bases and J lost 7 bases. Per germline, CDR1 SGHDT and CDR2 YYEEEE. This CDR3 has 13 residues. 60 Vbeta and 13 Jbeta primers were used in PCR. TCRdb's copy holds only in-frame clones and misses some; the assay was immunoSEQ multiplex PCR. The sample lists about 170,000 clones; 65% to 85% were seen once. What was sequenced was PBMCs. The genes are TRBV5-6 and TRBJ1-1; 9 nucleotides align to TRBD1. The receptor was isolated from a man aged 40-49 years in good health and CMV-seropositive. The CDR3 sequence: CASTSTGGSEAFF. The CDR3 nucleotides are TGTGCCAGCACCTCGACAGGGGGTAGTGAAGCTTTCTTT.